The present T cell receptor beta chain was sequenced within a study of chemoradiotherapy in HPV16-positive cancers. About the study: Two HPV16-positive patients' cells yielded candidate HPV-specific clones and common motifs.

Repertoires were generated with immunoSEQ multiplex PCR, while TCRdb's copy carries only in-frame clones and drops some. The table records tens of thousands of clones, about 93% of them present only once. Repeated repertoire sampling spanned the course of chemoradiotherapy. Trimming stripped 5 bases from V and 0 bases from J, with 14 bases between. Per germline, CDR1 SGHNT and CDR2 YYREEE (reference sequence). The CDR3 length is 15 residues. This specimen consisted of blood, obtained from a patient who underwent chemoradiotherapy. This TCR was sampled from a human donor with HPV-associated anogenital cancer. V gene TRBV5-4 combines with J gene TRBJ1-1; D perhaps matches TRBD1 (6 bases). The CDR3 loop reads CASRPDRRMNTEAFF. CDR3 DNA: TGTGCCAGCAGGCCCGACAGGCGTATGAACACTGAAGCTTTCTTT.